This T cell receptor (beta chain) originates from a study of low-dose radiotherapy and immunotherapy resistance in tumors. Study information: Cohort 1 was given 0.5 Gy fractions every 2 weeks, 6.5 Gy in total.

The TCRs were subjected to amplification over around 18 PCR cycles employing a constant-region primer in conjunction with a V-primer adapter. TCRdb processed the reads anew with MiXCR; each CDR3 protein has one entry. The sample carries approximately 52,000 distinct CDR3 sequences, 33% recorded once. The germline V and J ends were trimmed by 5 bases and 7 bases, with 12 bases remaining between them. Germline assignment: CDR1 LNHDA and CDR2 SQIVND (reference sequence). The CDR3 loop spans 13 amino acids. As to time point: after trial treatment. Regarding treatment: LDRT plus nivolumab, ipilimumab, low-dose cyclophosphamide and aspirin (RACIN trial).

J is TRBJ1-5 and V is TRBV19; D unclear. This TCR was recovered from a male donor with rectosigmoid adenocarcinoma. Sequencing was performed on PBMCs, taken after low-dose radiotherapy plus immunotherapy. The CDR3 spells CASSEWAVQPQHF. DNA for the CDR3: TGTGCCAGTAGTGAGTGGGCGGTCCAGCCCCAGCATTTT.